These 29 T cell receptor beta chains came from one sample sequenced in a study of vaccination effects on CD4 cells after COVID-19. Profiling relied on immunoSEQ multiplex PCR, and the TCRdb table lists in-frame clones only, not all of them. The table records around 83,000 clones, around 74% of them present only once. Their cognate antigens are unknown. ViraFEST assay sequencing came after antigen-specific CD4+ T cells were expanded with viral peptide pools. Following culture for about 11 days, CD4+ T cells were isolated. The material sequenced was CD4+ T cells from PBMCs cultured with HCoV-229E spike peptides, taken before COVID-19 vaccination. These receptors all stem from a human donor who received a COVID-19 vaccine.

V usage is TRBV5-4 and J usage is TRBJ2-3; tentatively, D is TRBD2 (6 bases). Per the germline V gene, CDR1 is SGHNT and CDR2 is YYREEE (reference sequence). The ends were cut back, 1 base at V and 9 bases at J, with 9 bases in the middle. CDR3 size: 12 residues. In DNA form, the CDR3 reads TGTGCCAGCAGCTTGTCCCGGGGGACGCAGTATTTT. This translates into CASSLSRGTQYF.

This chain uses TRBV9 with TRBJ2-3; D unresolved. Germline V lookup: CDR1 SGDLS, CDR2 YYNGEE. CDR3 size: 15 residues. V gave up 3 bases and J gave up 2 bases, with 13 bases separating them. The DNA for the CDR3 is TGTGCCAGCAGCGAGGGTAGTAGGGCCACAGATACGCAGTATTTT. This gives the protein CASSEGSRATDTQYF.

The J gene is TRBJ1-1, the V gene TRBV5-8; TRBD1 is a possible D gene (6 bases). The germline gives CDR1 SGHTS, CDR2 YDEGEE. Trimming removed 7 bases from V and 5 bases from J, with 21 bases in between. The CDR3 loop spans 15 amino acids. CDR3 region: CASPDLTGRRTEAFF. CDR3 in DNA: TGTGCCAGCCCAGATCTAACAGGGCGTCGGACTGAAGCTTTCTTT.

This clone was counted a few times. The V and J genes are TRBV25-1 and TRBJ1-6, with D possibly being TRBD1 (6 bases). The CDR3 is made up of 16 amino acids. With 8 bases removed from V and 7 bases from J, the gap between germline ends came to 21 bases. The germline V gene encodes CDR1 MGHDK and CDR2 SYGVNS. The DNA for the CDR3 is TGTGCCAGCCAAAGCCTGGCGGGACAAGCAAATTCACCCCTCCACTTT. This sequence encodes CASQSLAGQANSPLHF.

This clone has a handful of counts. The chain links TRBV7-2 to TRBJ1-4; 9 bases line up with TRBD1. The CDR3 consists of 14 residues. V dropped 6 bases and J dropped 7; count of bases not matched to a gene: 6. CDR1 and CDR2 from the germline V gene are SGHTA and FQGNSA. The CDR3 loop is CASRETGGGEKLFF. CDR3 DNA sequence: TGTGCCAGCAGGGAGACAGGGGGGGGTGAAAAACTGTTTTTT.

This sequence joins TRBV19 and TRBJ2-1, with TRBD2 matching 7 bases. Unmatched junction bases numbered 9, after V lost 3 bases and J lost 4 bases. The CDR3 extends over 16 amino acids. Germline V gives CDR1 LNHDA, CDR2 SQIVND (reference sequence). This CDR3 is CASSILGKAGYNEQFF. In nucleotides, the CDR3 is TGTGCCAGTAGTATCCTTGGTAAAGCGGGATACAATGAGCAGTTCTTC. Full variable domain (outside the CDR3, taken from reference TRBV19 and TRBJ2-1): DGGITQSPKYLFRKEGQNVTLSCEQNLNHDAMYWYRQDPGQGLRLIYYSQIVNDFQKGDIAEGYSVSREKKESFPLTVTSAQKNPTAFYLCASSILGKAGYNEQFFGPGTRLTVL.

This chain uses TRBV29-1 with TRBJ2-5, with 9 bases matching TRBD2. The germline CDR1 and CDR2 sequences are SQVTM and ANQGSEA. The CDR3 has 12 residues. The ends lost 5 bases at V and 5 bases at J; junction bases unmatched: 3. In DNA, the CDR3 is TGCAGCGTTCTCACTAGCGGGGAGACCCAGTACTTC. Its translation: CSVLTSGETQYF.

CDR3 sequence: CASSDPGTVNQPQHF. The DNA for the CDR3 is TGCGCCAGCAGTGATCCCGGGACAGTTAATCAGCCCCAGCATTTT. The genes are TRBV10-2 and TRBJ1-5, with 7 bases fitting TRBD1. In germline, CDR1 is WSHSY, CDR2 SAAADI. This CDR3 is built from 15 residues. J lost 4 bases, V lost 3 bases, and 6 bases had no gene match.

The chain links TRBV2 to TRBJ2-5, with D tentatively TRBD1 or TRBD2 (5 bases each). This CDR3 has 13 amino acids. Between the trimmed V and J ends, which lost 1 base and 7 bases, there was a span of 10 bases. Germline CDR1 reads SNHLY; CDR2 reads FYNNEI. CDR3 protein: CASSEGGAGTQYF. As DNA, the CDR3 is TGTGCCAGCAGTGAAGGAGGGGCAGGGACCCAGTACTTC.

The chain is built from TRBV3-1 (or the pseudogene TRBV3-2) and TRBJ2-6; 8 positions match TRBD1. This CDR3 spans 16 amino acids. The germline V gene has CDR1 LGHDT and CDR2 YNNKEL (reference sequence). V shed 3 bases and J 2 bases; nucleotides not matched to a gene: 3. CDR3 sequence reads: CASSHSDRAGANVLTF. The DNA of the CDR3 is TGTGCCAGCAGCCATTCGGACAGGGCTGGGGCCAACGTCCTGACTTTC.

The V call is TRBV30, the J call TRBJ2-1; TRBD2 matches 7 bases. Germline V CDR1 and CDR2: GTSNPN, SVGIG (reference sequence). The length of the CDR3 is 11 residues. V was pared by 4 bases and J by 9 bases, with 3 bases of the junction left unmatched. CDR3 region: CAWTREGEQFF. CDR3 sequence (DNA): TGTGCCTGGACGAGGGAGGGTGAGCAGTTCTTC.

V and J are TRBV18 and TRBJ2-2, with D possibly being TRBD2 (5 bases). Per germline, CDR1 KGHSH and CDR2 LQKENI. Trimming left V 0 bases short and J 4 bases short, with 12 bases between. The length of the CDR3 is 16 residues. CDR3 DNA: TGTGCCAGCTCACCACCGGGGATAGGAGGCACCGGGGAGCTGTTTTTT. Its translation is CASSPPGIGGTGELFF.

The chain combines TRBV2 with TRBJ2-6; TRBD1 agrees at 7 bases. The CDR3 has 15 amino acids. Germline V gene sequence: CDR1 SNHLY, CDR2 FYNNEI. J gave up 0 bases and V 8 bases, and 4 bases lay outside the gene matches. For the CDR3, the DNA is TGTGCCAGCGGGACAGTTAACTCTGGGGCCAACGTCCTGACTTTC. As protein: CASGTVNSGANVLTF.

The chain combines TRBV11-2 with TRBJ2-2; perhaps TRBD2 as D (6 bases). Trimming shortened V by 4 bases and J by 0 bases, and 15 bases separated the two germline ends. The CDR3 is 17 residues long. The germline V gene has CDR1 SGHAT and CDR2 FQNNGV. The CDR3 sequence: CASSSPRGTSNTGELFF. CDR3 in DNA: TGTGCCAGCAGCTCCCCTCGGGGGACGTCGAACACCGGGGAGCTGTTTTTT. Looking up the rest from reference TRBV11-2 and TRBJ2-2 gives the full variable domain: EAGVAQSPRYKIIEKRQSVAFWCNPISGHATLYWYQQILGQGPKLLIQFQNNGVVDDSQLPKDRFSAERLKGVDSTLKIQPAKLEDSAVYLCASSSPRGTSNTGELFFGEGSRLTVL.

This chain links TRBV11-1 with TRBJ2-4; TRBD1 agrees at 7 bases. The CDR3 is 15 residues long. The germline V gene encodes CDR1 SGHAT and CDR2 FQDESV (reference sequence). Germline trimming cut 5 bases from V and 1 base from J; bases unmatched to any gene: 5. CDR3 in DNA: TGTGCCAGCAGCCTTAACAGGGGTGCCAAAAACATTCAGTACTTC. This gives the protein CASSLNRGAKNIQYF. Complete variable domain (other parts from reference TRBV11-1 and TRBJ2-4): EAEVAQSPRYKITEKSQAVAFWCDPISGHATLYWYRQILGQGPELLVQFQDESVVDDSQLPKDRFSAERLKGVDSTLKIQPAELGDSAMYLCASSLNRGAKNIQYFGAGTRLSVL.

The chain's CDR3 is CAWRGGTAPRETQYF. CDR3 bases: TGTGCCTGGAGGGGAGGGACAGCACCTAGGGAGACCCAGTACTTC. V and J are TRBV30 and TRBJ2-5, with D perhaps TRBD1 or TRBD2 (7 bases each). Trimming removed 3 bases at V and 5 bases at J, with 19 bases between. Germline V gives CDR1 GTSNPN, CDR2 SVGIG (reference sequence). This CDR3 is 15 amino acids long.

CDR3 DNA sequence: TGCGCCAGCAGCTTGGACCTTGGGACAGGGGGATCCTTTAACACCGGGGAGCTGTTTTTT. Translation: CASSLDLGTGGSFNTGELFF. This rearrangement joins TRBV5-1 to TRBJ2-2, with 11 positions matching TRBD1. CDR3 length equals 20 residues. CDR1 is SGHRS, CDR2 YFSETQ, per germline. After removal of 0 bases from V and 2 bases from J, the junction contained 12 bases not matched to a gene.

This clone was counted once. In nucleotides, the CDR3 is TGTGCCAGCAGTTATTCAAACGGCAGAATTAATGAAAAACTGTTTTTT. Translated: CASSYSNGRINEKLFF. J is TRBJ1-4 and V is TRBV28, with D unclear. CDR1 and CDR2 from the germline V gene are MDHEN and SYDVKM. Between the trimmed V and J ends, which lost 4 bases and 4 bases, there was a span of 16 bases. The CDR3 extends over 16 amino acids. The variable domain in full, with the rest retrieved from reference TRBV28 and TRBJ1-4, is DVKVTQSSRYLVKRTGEKVFLECVQDMDHENMFWYRQDPGLGLRLIYFSYDVKMKEKGDIPEGYSVSREKKERFSLILESASTNQTSMYLCASSYSNGRINEKLFFGSGTQLSVL.

V is TRBV7-2 and J is TRBJ2-1, with D hard to call. Germline CDR1 SGHTA, CDR2 FQGNSA. V lost 1 base and J 4 bases, leaving 11 bases between the germline ends. This CDR3 is 15 amino acids long. In DNA, the CDR3 is TGTGCCAGCAGCTTAGATCTCAACTTATACAATGAGCAGTTCTTC. This translates into CASSLDLNLYNEQFF.

Only one count was recorded for this clone. The chain uses TRBV7-2 and TRBJ2-5, with D perhaps TRBD1 (6 bases). CDR1 is SGHTA and CDR2 is FQGNSA in the germline V gene. The CDR3 is made up of 15 amino acids. V lost 0 bases, J lost 4 bases, and 12 bases lay in between. The CDR3 spells CASSLAKGVGETQYF. CDR3 in DNA: TGTGCCAGCAGCTTAGCGAAGGGGGTTGGAGAGACCCAGTACTTC.

The J gene is TRBJ2-5, the V gene TRBV24-1; D remains ambiguous. The CDR3 consists of 15 residues. CDR1 and CDR2 (germline): KGHDR, SFDVKD. The germline V and J ends were trimmed by 3 bases and 2 bases, with 12 bases remaining between them. CDR3 sequence (DNA): TGTGCCACCAGTGATCCAGAGCCTGCTCAAGAGACCCAGTACTTC. This translates into CATSDPEPAQETQYF.

V usage is TRBV30 and J usage is TRBJ1-3; perhaps TRBD1 as D (5 bases). Trimming cost V 0 bases and J 0 bases, with 12 bases left between them. The germline V gene has CDR1 GTSNPN and CDR2 SVGIG (reference sequence). The CDR3 runs 16 residues. The CDR3 DNA reads as TGTGCCTGGAGTGTACGGGGCACCTACTCTGGAAACACCATATATTTT. It codes for CAWSVRGTYSGNTIYF.

As DNA, the CDR3 is TGTGCCAGCAGTTTATCAGGGACGGGTGGCTACACCTTC. Translation gives CASSLSGTGGYTF. This chain uses TRBV28 with TRBJ1-2; TRBD1 is a possible D gene (5 bases). Trimming shortened V by 1 base and J by 7 bases, and 10 bases separated the two germline ends. The CDR3 runs to 13 residues. Germline CDR1 reads MDHEN; CDR2 reads SYDVKM.

In its sample, this clone was seen once. The V and J genes are TRBV7-2 and TRBJ2-5, with TRBD2 matching over 15 bases. V shed 5 bases and J 4 bases; nucleotides not matched to a gene: 8. Per the germline V gene, CDR1 is SGHTA and CDR2 is FQGNSA. This CDR3 region has 17 residues. The chain's CDR3 is CASSRSVGLAGGETQYF. DNA of the CDR3: TGTGCCAGCAGCCGGTCGGTGGGACTAGCGGGGGGAGAGACCCAGTACTTC.

V gene TRBV6-6 combines with J gene TRBJ1-3; TRBD1 aligns across 7 bases. Germline CDR1 reads MNHNY; CDR2 reads SVGAGI (reference sequence). There are 13 residues in the CDR3. The junction had 7 bases not matched to a gene; V was cut back by 7 bases and J by 7 bases. CDR3 sequence reads: CASTKGAANTIYF. The CDR3 region has the DNA TGTGCCAGCACCAAGGGGGCGGCTAACACCATATATTTT.

CDR3 protein: CASSTGQVQETQYF. CDR3 coding DNA: TGTGCCAGCAGCACGGGACAGGTCCAAGAGACCCAGTACTTC. This sequence joins TRBV7-7 and TRBJ2-5; 8 bases map to TRBD1. Per germline, CDR1 SSHAT and CDR2 FNYEAQ (reference sequence). The CDR3 is 14 residues long. Trimming took 5 bases from V and 1 from J; bases not matched to a gene: 3.

The J gene is TRBJ1-4, the V gene TRBV12-3 or TRBV12-4; 9 bases match TRBD1. The length of the CDR3 is 13 residues. V shed 7 bases and J 6 bases; nucleotides not matched to a gene: 3. The CDR3 DNA reads as TGTGCCAGCAACAGGGGGCATTATGAAAAACTGTTTTTT. It is translated as CASNRGHYEKLFF.

The CDR3 is CASSLPLQGGTQYF. The CDR3 DNA sequence: TGTGCCAGCAGCTTACCCCTGCAGGGGGGTACGCAGTATTTT. The chain carries TRBV7-2 and TRBJ2-3, with D tentatively TRBD1 (7 bases). Germline loops: CDR1 SGHTA, CDR2 FQGNSA. The CDR3 is 14 residues long. Trimming left V 2 bases short and J 8 bases short, with 14 bases between.

The gene calls are TRBV7-6 and TRBJ1-3; a weak D match, TRBD1 (6 bases). V shed 2 bases and J shed 2 bases, with 13 bases lying between them. Germline CDR1 and CDR2: SGHVS and FNYEAQ. The CDR3 covers 16 residues. CDR3 amino acids: CASSLFGAGAGNTIYF. CDR3 DNA: TGTGCCAGCAGCTTATTTGGGGCAGGGGCTGGAAACACCATATATTTT.